Shown below are 10 T cell receptor beta chains from a single sample sequenced in a study of T cell repertoires in aging, cancer and after chemotherapy. A mixed TRB-A/B primer pool amplified rearranged TRB by multiplex touch-down PCR. TCRdb itself ran the multiplex PCR reads through MiXCR, one entry per CDR3 protein. The table shows about 6,300 distinct CDR3 sequences, with 35% occurring only once. Peripheral blood genomic DNA, not sorted cells or RNA, was the template. The sample comprised blood. The receptors shown here come from a human donor in good health.

The CDR3 region is CASSLQGPYEQYF. As DNA, the CDR3 is TGTGCCAGCAGTTTACAGGGGCCGTACGAGCAGTACTTC. This chain uses TRBV6-5 with TRBJ2-7, with TRBD1 matching 7 bases. Germline V gene data show CDR1 as MNHEY and CDR2 as SVGAGI. CDR3 length: 13 amino acids. V dropped 4 bases and J dropped 4; count of bases not matched to a gene: 4.

V usage is TRBV15 and J usage is TRBJ2-7; D is perhaps TRBD2 (6 bases). Trimming removed 3 bases from V and 3 bases from J, with 21 bases in between. This CDR3 is 17 amino acids long. CDR1 and CDR2 (germline): LNHNV, YYDKDF (reference sequence). CDR3: CATSSFPPVGDFYEQYF. As DNA, the CDR3 is TGTGCCACCAGCAGTTTTCCTCCCGTCGGGGACTTCTACGAGCAGTACTTC.

This clonotype has a handful of counts. The CDR3 spells CASSRRGVGSPLHF. Here the CDR3 DNA reads TGTGCCAGCTCCCGCAGGGGAGTGGGTTCACCCCTCCACTTT. The gene calls are TRBV19 and TRBJ1-6, with D perhaps matching TRBD1 (6 bases). Trimming shortened V by 9 bases and J by 9 bases, and 18 bases separated the two germline ends. CDR3 length equals 14 residues. Germline assignment: CDR1 LNHDA and CDR2 SQIVND (reference sequence).

In this sample, this clonotype turned up a few times. The genes are TRBV11-1 and TRBJ1-2, with D possibly being TRBD1 (5 bases). V gave up 3 bases and J gave up 1 base, with 12 bases separating them. Germline V gives CDR1 SGHAT, CDR2 FQDESV (reference sequence). This CDR3 is 15 amino acids long. CDR3 in amino acids: CASSLDKKNNYGYTF. The CDR3 bases are TGTGCCAGCAGCTTGGACAAAAAAAATAACTATGGCTACACCTTC.

V is TRBV12-3 or TRBV12-4 and J is TRBJ1-1; D may be TRBD1 (5 bases). CDR3 length: 14 residues. V lost 7 bases and J lost 4, with 16 bases in between. CDR3 sequence reads: CASKQVGPVTEAFF. The DNA of the CDR3 is TGTGCCAGCAAACAGGTGGGGCCTGTCACTGAAGCTTTCTTT.

V and J are TRBV24-1 and TRBJ2-3, with D uncertain. Germline lookup yields CDR1 KGHDR and CDR2 SFDVKD. CDR3 length: 16 amino acids. Trimming shortened V by 2 bases and J by 0 bases, and 11 bases separated the two germline ends. The CDR3 sequence is CATSDSGPESTDTQYF. In DNA, the CDR3 is TGTGCCACCAGTGATTCAGGACCGGAGAGCACAGATACGCAGTATTTT.

This clonotype was detected only a few times. This sequence joins TRBV19 and TRBJ2-2; 7 positions agree with TRBD2. Per germline, CDR1 LNHDA and CDR2 SQIVND (reference sequence). The J segment lost 0 bases and the V segment lost 0 bases, leaving 7 bases of the junction unmatched. The CDR3 consists of 18 residues. This chain's CDR3 is CASSIDYGGGPNTGELFF. The CDR3 DNA reads as TGTGCCAGTAGTATAGATTATGGCGGGGGACCGAACACCGGGGAGCTGTTTTTT.

In its sample, this clonotype was seen a few times. This chain joins TRBV18 and TRBJ2-2, with TRBD2 identical over 8 bases. Trimming at V came to 2 bases and at J to 1 base, leaving 0 bases not matched to a gene. The CDR3 consists of 15 residues. In germline, CDR1 is KGHSH, CDR2 LQKENI. CDR3 sequence (DNA): TGTGCCAGCTCACCAAGCGGGGGGAACACCGGGGAGCTGTTTTTT. This encodes CASSPSGGNTGELFF.

CDR3 in DNA: TGTGCCAGCAGCGCGACTAGCGGGGTGACAGATACGCAGTATTTT. Translated, it gives CASSATSGVTDTQYF. The chain joins TRBV5-4 to TRBJ2-3; the match to TRBD2 covers 11 bases. After removal of 4 bases from V and 3 bases from J, the junction contained 4 bases not matched to a gene. Germline V gene sequence: CDR1 SGHNT, CDR2 YYREEE (reference sequence). The CDR3 has 15 amino acids.

There are a few counts of this clonotype. This chain links TRBV6-1 with TRBJ2-3; 9 bases fit TRBD1. The CDR3 has 16 amino acids. Germline V gives CDR1 MNHNS, CDR2 SASEGT. J was trimmed by 2 bases and V by 6 bases; bases with no gene match: 9. The CDR3 loop reads CASRAKTGGFTDTQYF. CDR3 in DNA: TGTGCCAGCAGAGCGAAAACAGGGGGCTTCACAGATACGCAGTATTTT.